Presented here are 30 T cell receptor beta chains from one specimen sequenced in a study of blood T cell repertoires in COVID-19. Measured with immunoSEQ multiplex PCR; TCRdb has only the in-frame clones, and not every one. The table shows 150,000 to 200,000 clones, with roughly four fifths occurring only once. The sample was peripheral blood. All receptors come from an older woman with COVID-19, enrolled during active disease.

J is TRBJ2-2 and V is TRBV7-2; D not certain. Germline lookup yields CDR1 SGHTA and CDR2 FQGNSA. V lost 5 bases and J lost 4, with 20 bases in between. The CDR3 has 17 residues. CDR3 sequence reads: CASSPHRQAVSTGELFF. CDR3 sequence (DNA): TGTGCCAGCAGCCCCCATCGACAAGCCGTGAGCACCGGGGAGCTGTTTTTT.

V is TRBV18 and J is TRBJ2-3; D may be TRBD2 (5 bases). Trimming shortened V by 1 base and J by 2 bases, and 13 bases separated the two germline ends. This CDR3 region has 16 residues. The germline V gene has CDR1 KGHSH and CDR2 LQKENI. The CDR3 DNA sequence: TGTGCCAGCTCACCACGCACTAGAACCTTCACAGATACGCAGTATTTT. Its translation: CASSPRTRTFTDTQYF.

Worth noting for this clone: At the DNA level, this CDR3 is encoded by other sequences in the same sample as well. This CDR3 reads CASSSSSYEQYF. The CDR3 region has the DNA TGCGCCAGCAGCTCGAGCTCCTACGAGCAGTACTTC. V usage is TRBV5-1 and J usage is TRBJ2-7, with D unclear. Germline loops: CDR1 SGHRS, CDR2 YFSETQ. There are 12 residues in the CDR3. The V and J ends lost 3 bases and 0 bases respectively, with 4 bases between them.

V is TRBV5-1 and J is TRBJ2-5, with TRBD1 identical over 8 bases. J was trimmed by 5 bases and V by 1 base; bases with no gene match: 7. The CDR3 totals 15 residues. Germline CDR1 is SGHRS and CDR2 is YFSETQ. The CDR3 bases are TGCGCCAGCAGCTTGCAGCAGGGGGCGCGGGAGACCCAGTACTTC. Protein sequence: CASSLQQGARETQYF.

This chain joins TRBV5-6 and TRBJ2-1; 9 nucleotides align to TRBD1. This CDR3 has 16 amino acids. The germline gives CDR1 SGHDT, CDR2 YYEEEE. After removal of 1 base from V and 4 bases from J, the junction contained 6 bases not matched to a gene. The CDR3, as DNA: TGTGCCAGCAGCTTGTTCGGGACAGGGCTATACAATGAGCAGTTCTTC. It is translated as CASSLFGTGLYNEQFF. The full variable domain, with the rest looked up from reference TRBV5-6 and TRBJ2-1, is DAGVTQSPTHLIKTRGQQVTLRCSPKSGHDTVSWYQQALGQGPQFIFQYYEEEERQRGNFPDRFSGHQFPNYSSELNVNALLLGDSALYLCASSLFGTGLYNEQFFGPGTRLTVL.

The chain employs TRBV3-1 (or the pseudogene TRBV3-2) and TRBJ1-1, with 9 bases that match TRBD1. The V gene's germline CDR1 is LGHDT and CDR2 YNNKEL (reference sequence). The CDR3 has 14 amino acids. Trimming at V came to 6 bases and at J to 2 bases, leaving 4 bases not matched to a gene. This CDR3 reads CASRKTGGNTEAFF. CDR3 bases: TGTGCCAGCAGGAAGACAGGGGGAAACACTGAAGCTTTCTTT.

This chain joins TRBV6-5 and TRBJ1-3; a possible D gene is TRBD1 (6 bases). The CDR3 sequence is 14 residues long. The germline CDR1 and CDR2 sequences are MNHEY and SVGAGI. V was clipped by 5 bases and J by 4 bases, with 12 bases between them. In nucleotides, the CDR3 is TGTGCCAGCAGTCAGGACAGAAGAGGAAACACCATATATTTT. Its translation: CASSQDRRGNTIYF.

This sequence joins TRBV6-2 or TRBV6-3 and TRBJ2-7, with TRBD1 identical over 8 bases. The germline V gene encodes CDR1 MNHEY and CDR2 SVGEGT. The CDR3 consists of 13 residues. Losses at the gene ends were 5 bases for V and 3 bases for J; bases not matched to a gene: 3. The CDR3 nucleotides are TGTGCCAGCAGTGACAGGGGTGGCTACGAGCAGTACTTC. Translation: CASSDRGGYEQYF.

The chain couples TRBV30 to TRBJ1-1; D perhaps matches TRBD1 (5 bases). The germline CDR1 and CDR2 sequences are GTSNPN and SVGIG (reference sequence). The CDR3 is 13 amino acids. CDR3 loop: CAWAKGMNTEAFF. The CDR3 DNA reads TGTGCATGGGCAAAGGGGATGAACACTGAAGCTTTCTTT.

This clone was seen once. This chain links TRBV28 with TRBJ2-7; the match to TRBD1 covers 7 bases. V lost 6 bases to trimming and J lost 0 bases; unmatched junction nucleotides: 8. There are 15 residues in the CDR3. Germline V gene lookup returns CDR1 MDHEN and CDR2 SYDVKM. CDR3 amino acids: CASRQQGSNSYEQYF. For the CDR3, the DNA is TGTGCCAGCAGGCAACAGGGGTCCAACTCCTACGAGCAGTACTTC. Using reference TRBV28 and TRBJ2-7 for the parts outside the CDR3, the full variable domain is DVKVTQSSRYLVKRTGEKVFLECVQDMDHENMFWYRQDPGLGLRLIYFSYDVKMKEKGDIPEGYSVSREKKERFSLILESASTNQTSMYLCASRQQGSNSYEQYFGPGTRLTVT.

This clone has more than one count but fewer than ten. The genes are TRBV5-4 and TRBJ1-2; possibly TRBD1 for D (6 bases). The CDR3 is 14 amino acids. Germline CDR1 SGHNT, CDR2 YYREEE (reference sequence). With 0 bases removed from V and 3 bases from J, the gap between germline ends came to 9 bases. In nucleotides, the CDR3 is TGTGCCAGCAGCTTGGACAGGGAAGACTATGGCTACACCTTC. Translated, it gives CASSLDREDYGYTF.

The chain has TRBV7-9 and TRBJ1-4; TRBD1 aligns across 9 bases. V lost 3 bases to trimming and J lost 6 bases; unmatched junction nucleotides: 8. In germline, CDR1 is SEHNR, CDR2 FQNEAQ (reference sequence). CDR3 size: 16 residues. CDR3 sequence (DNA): TGTGCCAGCAGCTTTCTCTCGGGACAGGGAGATGAAAAACTGTTTTTT. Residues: CASSFLSGQGDEKLFF.

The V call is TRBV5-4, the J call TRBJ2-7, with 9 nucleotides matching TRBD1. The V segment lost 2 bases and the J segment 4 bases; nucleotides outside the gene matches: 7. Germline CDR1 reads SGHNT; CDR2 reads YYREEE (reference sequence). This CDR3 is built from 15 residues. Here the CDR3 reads CASSLSGTGLYEQYF. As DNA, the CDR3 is TGTGCCAGCAGCTTATCCGGGACAGGGCTTTACGAGCAGTACTTC.

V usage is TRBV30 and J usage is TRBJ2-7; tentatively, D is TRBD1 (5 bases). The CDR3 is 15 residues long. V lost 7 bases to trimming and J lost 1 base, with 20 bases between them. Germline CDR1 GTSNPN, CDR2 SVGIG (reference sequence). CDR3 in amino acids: CASARRGLGSYEQYF. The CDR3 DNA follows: TGTGCCTCCGCACGTAGGGGCCTGGGGTCCTACGAGCAGTACTTC.

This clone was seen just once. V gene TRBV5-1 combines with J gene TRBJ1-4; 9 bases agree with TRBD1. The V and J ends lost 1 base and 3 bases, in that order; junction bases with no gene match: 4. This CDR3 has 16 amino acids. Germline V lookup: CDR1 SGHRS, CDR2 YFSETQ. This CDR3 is CASSLSQGASNEKLFF. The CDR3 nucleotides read TGCGCCAGCAGCTTGTCACAGGGGGCCTCTAATGAAAAACTGTTTTTT.

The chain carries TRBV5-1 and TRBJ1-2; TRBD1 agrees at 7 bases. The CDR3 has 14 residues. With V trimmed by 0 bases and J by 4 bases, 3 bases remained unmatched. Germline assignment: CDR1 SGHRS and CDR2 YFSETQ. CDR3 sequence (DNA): TGCGCCAGCAGCTTGGAAGGGGGCTCCTATGGCTACACCTTC. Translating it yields CASSLEGGSYGYTF.

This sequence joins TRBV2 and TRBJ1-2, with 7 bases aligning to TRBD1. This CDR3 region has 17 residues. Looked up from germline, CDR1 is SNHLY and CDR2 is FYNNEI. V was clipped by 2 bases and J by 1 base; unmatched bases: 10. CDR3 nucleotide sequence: TGTGCCAGCAGTGAACTAAACAGGGGCCGGAGTAACTATGGCTACACCTTC. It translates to CASSELNRGRSNYGYTF.

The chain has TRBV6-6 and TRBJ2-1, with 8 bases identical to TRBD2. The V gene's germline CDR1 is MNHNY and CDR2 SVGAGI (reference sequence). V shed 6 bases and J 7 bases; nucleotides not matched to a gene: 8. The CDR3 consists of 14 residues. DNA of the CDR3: TGTGCCAGCAGAGCCGAGCGGGAGTGGAATGAGCAGTTCTTC. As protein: CASRAEREWNEQFF.

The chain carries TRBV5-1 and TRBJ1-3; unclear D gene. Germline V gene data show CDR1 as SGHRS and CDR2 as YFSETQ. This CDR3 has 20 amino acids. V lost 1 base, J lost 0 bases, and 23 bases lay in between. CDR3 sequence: CASSLSVFRSNYSSGNTIYF. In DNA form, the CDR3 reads TGCGCCAGCAGCTTGTCGGTTTTCCGCAGTAACTATTCCTCTGGAAACACCATATATTTT.

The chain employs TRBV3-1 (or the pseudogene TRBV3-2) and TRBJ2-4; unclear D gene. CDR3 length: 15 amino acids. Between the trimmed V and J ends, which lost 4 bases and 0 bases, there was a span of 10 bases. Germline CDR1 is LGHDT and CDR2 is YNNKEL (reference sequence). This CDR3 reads CASSPNTLAKNIQYF. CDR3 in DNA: TGTGCCAGCAGCCCCAACACCCTAGCCAAAAACATTCAGTACTTC.

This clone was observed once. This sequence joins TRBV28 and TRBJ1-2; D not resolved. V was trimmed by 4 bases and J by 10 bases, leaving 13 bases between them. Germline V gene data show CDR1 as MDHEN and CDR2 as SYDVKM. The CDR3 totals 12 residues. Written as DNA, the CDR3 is TGTGCCAGCAGTTCCCAGGAATTGGACTACACCTTC. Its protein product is CASSSQELDYTF.

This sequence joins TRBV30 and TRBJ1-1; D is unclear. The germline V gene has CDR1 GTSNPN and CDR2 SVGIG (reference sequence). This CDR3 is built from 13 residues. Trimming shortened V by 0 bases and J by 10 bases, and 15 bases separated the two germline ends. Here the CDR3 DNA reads TGTGCCTGGAGTGTTAACAGTGATTATAGAGCTTTCTTT. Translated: CAWSVNSDYRAFF. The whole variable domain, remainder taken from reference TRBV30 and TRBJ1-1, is SQTIHQWPATLVQPVGSPLSLECTVEGTSNPNLYWYRQAAGRGLQLLFYSVGIGQISSEVPQNLSASRPQDRQFILSSKKLLLSDSGFYLCAWSVNSDYRAFFGQGTRLTVV.

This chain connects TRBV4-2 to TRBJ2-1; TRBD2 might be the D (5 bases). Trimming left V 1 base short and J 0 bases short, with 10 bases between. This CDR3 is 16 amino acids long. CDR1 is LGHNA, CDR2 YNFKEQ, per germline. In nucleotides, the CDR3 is TGTGCCAGCAGCCAAGCAACTAGTGGCTCCTACAATGAGCAGTTCTTC. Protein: CASSQATSGSYNEQFF.

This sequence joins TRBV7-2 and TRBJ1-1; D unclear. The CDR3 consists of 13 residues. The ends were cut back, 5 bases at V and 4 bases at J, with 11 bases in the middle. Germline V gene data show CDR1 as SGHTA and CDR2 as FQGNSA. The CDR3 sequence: CASSTRVGTEAFF. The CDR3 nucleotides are TGTGCCAGCAGCACGAGGGTTGGCACTGAAGCTTTCTTT.

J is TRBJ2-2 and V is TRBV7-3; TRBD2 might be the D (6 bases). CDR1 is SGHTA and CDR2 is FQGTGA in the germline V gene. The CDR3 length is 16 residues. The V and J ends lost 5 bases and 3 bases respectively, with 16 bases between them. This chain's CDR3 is CASSPGGALDTGELFF. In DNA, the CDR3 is TGTGCCAGCAGCCCCGGGGGAGCCTTAGACACCGGGGAGCTGTTTTTT.

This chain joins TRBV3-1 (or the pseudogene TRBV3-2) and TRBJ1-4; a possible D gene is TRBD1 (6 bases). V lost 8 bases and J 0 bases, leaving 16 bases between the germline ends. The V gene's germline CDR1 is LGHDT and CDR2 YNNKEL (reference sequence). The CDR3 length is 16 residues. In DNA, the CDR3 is TGTGCCAGCGGGAACGGAAGGGGGTCAACTAATGAAAAACTGTTTTTT. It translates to CASGNGRGSTNEKLFF.

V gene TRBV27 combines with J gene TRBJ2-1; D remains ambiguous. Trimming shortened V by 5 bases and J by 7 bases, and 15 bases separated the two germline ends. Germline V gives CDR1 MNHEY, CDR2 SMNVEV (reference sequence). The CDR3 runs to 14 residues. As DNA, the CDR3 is TGTGCCAGCAGTATAAGACAAAGCTGGAATGAGCAGTTCTTC. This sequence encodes CASSIRQSWNEQFF.

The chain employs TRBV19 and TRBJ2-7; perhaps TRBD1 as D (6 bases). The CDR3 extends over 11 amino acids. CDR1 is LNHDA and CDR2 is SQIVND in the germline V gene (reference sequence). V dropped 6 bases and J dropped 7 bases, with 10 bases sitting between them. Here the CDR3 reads CASSLGTEQYF. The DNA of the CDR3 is TGTGCCAGTAGCCTCGGGACAGAGCAGTACTTC.

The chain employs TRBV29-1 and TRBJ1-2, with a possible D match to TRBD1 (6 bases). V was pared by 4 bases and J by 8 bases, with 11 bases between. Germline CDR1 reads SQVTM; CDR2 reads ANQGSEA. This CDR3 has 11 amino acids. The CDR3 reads CSVGGGGGYTF. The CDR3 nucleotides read TGCAGCGTTGGGGGTGGGGGCGGCTACACCTTC.

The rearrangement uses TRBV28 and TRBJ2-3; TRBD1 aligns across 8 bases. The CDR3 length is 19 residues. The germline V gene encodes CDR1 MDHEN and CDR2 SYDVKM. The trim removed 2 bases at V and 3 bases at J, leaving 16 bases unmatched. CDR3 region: CASSLRKQGGFLRTDTQYF. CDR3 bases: TGTGCCAGCAGTTTAAGGAAACAGGGGGGCTTTCTTCGGACAGATACGCAGTATTTT.